This T cell receptor (beta chain) is drawn from a study of cytomegalovirus exposure and HLA in healthy donors. It was with 60 Vbeta and 13 Jbeta primers that the PCR ran. Profiling relied on immunoSEQ multiplex PCR, and the TCRdb table lists in-frame clones only, not all of them. Counted here are 180,000 or so clones, about 85% occurring once; the ten biggest clones make up around 1.4%. Germline loops: CDR1 MNHEY, CDR2 SVGAGI. The CDR3 covers 13 residues. Trimming removed 7 bases at V and 5 bases at J, with 12 bases between. The specimen sequenced was PBMCs. The V gene is TRBV6-5, the J gene TRBJ1-5; weak D call: TRBD1 (6 bases). The sequence was obtained from a girl aged 5-17 years in good health and CMV-seropositive. CDR3 residues: CASNRGRDQPQHF. CDR3 bases: TGTGCCAGCAATAGGGGGAGGGATCAGCCCCAGCATTTT.